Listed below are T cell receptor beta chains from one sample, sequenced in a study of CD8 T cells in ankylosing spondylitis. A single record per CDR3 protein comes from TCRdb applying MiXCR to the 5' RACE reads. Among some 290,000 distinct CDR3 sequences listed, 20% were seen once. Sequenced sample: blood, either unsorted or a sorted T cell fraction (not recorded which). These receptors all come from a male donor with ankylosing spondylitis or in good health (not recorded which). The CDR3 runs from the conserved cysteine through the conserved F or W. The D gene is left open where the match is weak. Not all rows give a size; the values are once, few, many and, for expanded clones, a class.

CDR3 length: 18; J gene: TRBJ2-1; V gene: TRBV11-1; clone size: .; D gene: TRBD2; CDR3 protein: CASSASGLAGISYNEQFF; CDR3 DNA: TGTGCCAGCAGCGCCTCGGGACTAGCTGGTATCTCCTACAATGAGCAGTTCTTC
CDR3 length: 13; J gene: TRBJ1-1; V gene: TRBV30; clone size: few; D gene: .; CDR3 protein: CAWTRGGVTEAFF; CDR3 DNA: TGTGCCTGGACCCGAGGAGGGGTAACTGAAGCTTTCTTT
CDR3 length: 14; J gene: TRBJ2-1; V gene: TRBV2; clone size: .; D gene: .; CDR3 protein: CASSKGWTVDEQFF; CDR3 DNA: TGTGCCAGCAGTAAAGGCTGGACAGTGGATGAGCAGTTCTTC
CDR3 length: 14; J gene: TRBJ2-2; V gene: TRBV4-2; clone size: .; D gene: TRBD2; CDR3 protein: CASSQRGYTGELFF; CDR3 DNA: TGTGCCAGCAGCCAGCGGGGGTACACCGGGGAGCTGTTTTTT
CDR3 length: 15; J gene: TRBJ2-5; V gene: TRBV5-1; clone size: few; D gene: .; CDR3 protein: CASSLEGTYQETQYF; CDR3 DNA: TGCGCCAGCAGTCTTGAAGGAACGTACCAAGAGACCCAGTACTTC
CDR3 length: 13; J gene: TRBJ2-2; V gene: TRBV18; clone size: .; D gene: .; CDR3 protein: CASSPVNTGELFF; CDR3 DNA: TGTGCCAGCTCACCAGTCAACACCGGGGAGCTGTTTTTT
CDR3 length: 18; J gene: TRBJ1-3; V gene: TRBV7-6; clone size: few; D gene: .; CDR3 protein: CASSLASGLLSSGNTIYF; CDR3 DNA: TGTGCCAGCAGCTTGGCTTCAGGGTTATTGAGCTCTGGAAACACCATATATTTT
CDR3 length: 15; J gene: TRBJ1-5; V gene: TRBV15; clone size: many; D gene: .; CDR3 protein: CATSGGQISNQPQHF; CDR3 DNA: TGTGCCACCAGCGGAGGACAGATTAGCAATCAGCCCCAGCATTTT
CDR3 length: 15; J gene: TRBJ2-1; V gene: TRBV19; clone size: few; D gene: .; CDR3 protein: CASTIGGRGYNEQFF; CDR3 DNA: TGTGCCAGTACAATCGGAGGGAGAGGTTACAATGAGCAGTTCTTC
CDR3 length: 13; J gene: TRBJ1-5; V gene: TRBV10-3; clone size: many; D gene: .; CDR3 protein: CAISESVDQPQHF; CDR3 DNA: TGTGCCATCAGTGAGTCGGTGGATCAGCCCCAGCATTTT
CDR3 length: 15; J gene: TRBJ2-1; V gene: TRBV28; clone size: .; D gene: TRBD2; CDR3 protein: CASSLSGLAGNEQFF; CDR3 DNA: TGTGCCAGCAGTTTATCGGGACTAGCAGGAAATGAGCAGTTCTTC
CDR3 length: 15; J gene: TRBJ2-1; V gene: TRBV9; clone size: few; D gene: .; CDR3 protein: CASSAGDGLYNEQFF; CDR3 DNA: TGTGCCAGCAGCGCAGGTGACGGGCTATACAATGAGCAGTTCTTC
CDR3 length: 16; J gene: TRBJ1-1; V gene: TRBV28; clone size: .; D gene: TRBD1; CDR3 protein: CASSSPGGPSNTEAFF; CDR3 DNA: TGTGCCAGCAGTTCCCCAGGGGGCCCCTCGAACACTGAAGCTTTCTTT
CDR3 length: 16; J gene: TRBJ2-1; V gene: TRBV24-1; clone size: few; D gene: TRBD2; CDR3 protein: CATSALSGREFYEQFF; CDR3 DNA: TGTGCCACCAGTGCTCTTAGCGGGAGGGAATTTTATGAGCAGTTCTTC
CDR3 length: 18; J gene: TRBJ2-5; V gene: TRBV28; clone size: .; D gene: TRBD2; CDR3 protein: CASSLKLAGERSWETQYF; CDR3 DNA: TGTGCCAGCAGTTTGAAGCTAGCGGGGGAACGAAGTTGGGAGACCCAGTACTTC
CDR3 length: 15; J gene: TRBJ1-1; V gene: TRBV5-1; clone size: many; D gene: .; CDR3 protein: CASSGWDGWNTEAFF; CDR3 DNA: TGCGCCAGCAGCGGTTGGGACGGATGGAACACTGAAGCTTTCTTT
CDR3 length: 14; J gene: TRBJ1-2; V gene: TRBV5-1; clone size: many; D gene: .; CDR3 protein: CASSLDLTNYGYTF; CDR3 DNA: TGCGCCAGCAGCTTGGATCTGACCAACTATGGCTACACCTTC
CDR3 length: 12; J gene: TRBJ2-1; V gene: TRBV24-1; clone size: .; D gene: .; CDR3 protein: CATSDLLYEQFF; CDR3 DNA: TGTGCCACCAGTGATTTGCTCTATGAGCAGTTCTTC
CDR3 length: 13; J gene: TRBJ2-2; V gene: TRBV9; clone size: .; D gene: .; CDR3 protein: CASSAVGTGELFF; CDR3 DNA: TGTGCCAGCAGCGCCGTCGGCACCGGGGAGCTGTTTTTT
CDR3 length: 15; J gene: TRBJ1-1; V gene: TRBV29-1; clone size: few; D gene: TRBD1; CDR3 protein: CSVDPATGSNTEAFF; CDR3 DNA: TGCAGCGTTGACCCGGCGACAGGGTCTAACACTGAAGCTTTCTTT
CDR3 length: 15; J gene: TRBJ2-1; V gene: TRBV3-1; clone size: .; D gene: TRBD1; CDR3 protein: CASSPGTGRYNEQFF; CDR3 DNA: TGTGCCAGCAGCCCAGGGACAGGCAGATACAATGAGCAGTTCTTC
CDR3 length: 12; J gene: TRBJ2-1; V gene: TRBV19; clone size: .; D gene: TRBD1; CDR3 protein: CASSKRTGKQFF; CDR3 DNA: TGTGCCAGTAGTAAGAGGACAGGGAAGCAGTTCTTC
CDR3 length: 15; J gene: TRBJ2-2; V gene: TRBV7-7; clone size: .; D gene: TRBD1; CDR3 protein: CASSQGQLNTGELFF; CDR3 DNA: TGTGCTAGCAGCCAGGGACAGTTGAACACCGGGGAGCTGTTTTTT
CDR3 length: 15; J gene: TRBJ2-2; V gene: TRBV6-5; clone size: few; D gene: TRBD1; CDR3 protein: CASSYTTGFGGELFF; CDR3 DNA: TGTGCCAGCAGTTACACGACAGGGTTCGGCGGGGAGCTGTTTTTT
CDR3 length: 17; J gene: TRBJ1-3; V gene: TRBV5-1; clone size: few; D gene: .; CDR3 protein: CASSLAADGSSGNTIYF; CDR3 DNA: TGCGCCAGCAGCTTGGCCGCGGACGGGAGCTCTGGAAACACCATATATTTT
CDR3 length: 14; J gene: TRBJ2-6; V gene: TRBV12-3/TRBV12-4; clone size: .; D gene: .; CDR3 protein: CASMVSSGANVLTF; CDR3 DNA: TGTGCCAGCATGGTGAGCTCTGGGGCCAACGTCCTGACTTTC
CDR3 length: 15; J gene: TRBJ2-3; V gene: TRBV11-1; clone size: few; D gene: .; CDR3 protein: CASSLDSGPHDTQYF; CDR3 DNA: TGTGCCAGCAGCTTAGATTCCGGGCCCCACGATACGCAGTATTTT
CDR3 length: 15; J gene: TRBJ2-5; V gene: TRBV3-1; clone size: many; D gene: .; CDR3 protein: CASSQDGRLGETQYF; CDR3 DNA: TGTGCCAGCAGCCAAGATGGGAGGCTGGGTGAGACCCAGTACTTC
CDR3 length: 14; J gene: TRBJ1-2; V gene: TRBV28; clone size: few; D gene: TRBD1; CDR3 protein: CASSPRTGGNGYTF; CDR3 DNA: TGTGCCAGCAGTCCCAGGACAGGGGGAAATGGCTACACCTTC
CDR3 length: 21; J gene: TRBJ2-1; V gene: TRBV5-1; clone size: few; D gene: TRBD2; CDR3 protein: CASSLIPGLAGVSSSYNEQFF; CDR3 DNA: TGCGCCAGCAGCTTGATACCGGGACTAGCGGGAGTGTCTAGCTCCTACAATGAGCAGTTCTTC
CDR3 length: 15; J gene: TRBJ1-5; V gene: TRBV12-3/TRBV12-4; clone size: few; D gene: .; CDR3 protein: CASTARGYSNQPQHF; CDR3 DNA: TGTGCCAGCACCGCCAGGGGATATAGCAATCAGCCCCAGCATTTT
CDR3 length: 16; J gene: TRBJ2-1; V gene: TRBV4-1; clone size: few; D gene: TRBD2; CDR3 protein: CASSQATSGGYNEQFF; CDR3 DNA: TGCGCCAGCAGCCAGGCCACTAGCGGGGGTTACAATGAGCAGTTCTTC
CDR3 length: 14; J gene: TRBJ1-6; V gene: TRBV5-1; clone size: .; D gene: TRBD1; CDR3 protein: CASSMGQGSSPLHF; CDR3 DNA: TGCGCCAGCAGCATGGGACAGGGATCTTCACCCCTCCACTTT
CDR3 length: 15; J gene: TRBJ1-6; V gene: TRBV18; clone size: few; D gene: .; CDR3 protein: CASSPGVGGNPPLHF; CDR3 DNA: TGTGCCAGCTCACCAGGAGTAGGAGGGAATCCACCCCTCCACTTT
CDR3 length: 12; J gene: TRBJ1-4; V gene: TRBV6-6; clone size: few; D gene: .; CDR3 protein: CATGLTNEKLFF; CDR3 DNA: TGTGCCACCGGGTTGACTAATGAAAAACTGTTTTTT
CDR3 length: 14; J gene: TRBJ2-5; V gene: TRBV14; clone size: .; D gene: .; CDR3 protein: CASSQHGSQETQYF; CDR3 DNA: TGTGCCAGCAGCCAACACGGAAGCCAAGAGACCCAGTACTTC
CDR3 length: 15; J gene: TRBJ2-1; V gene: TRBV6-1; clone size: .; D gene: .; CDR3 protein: CASSDLRGRYNEQFF; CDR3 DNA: TGTGCCAGCAGTGATCTCAGGGGACGCTACAATGAGCAGTTCTTC
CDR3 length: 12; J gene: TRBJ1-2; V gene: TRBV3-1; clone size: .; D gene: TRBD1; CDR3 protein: CASGTGEYGYTF; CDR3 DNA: TGTGCCAGCGGCACAGGGGAGTACGGCTACACCTTC
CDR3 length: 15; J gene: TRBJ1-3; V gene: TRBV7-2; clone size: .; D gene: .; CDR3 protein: CASSLGATSGNTIYF; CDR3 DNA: TGTGCCAGCAGCTTAGGAGCGACCTCTGGAAACACCATATATTTT
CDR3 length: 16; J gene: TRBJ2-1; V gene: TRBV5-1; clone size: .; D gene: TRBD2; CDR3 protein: CASRTQLAGTYNEQFF; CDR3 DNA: TGCGCCAGCAGAACCCAACTAGCGGGCACCTACAATGAGCAGTTCTTC